This TCR beta chain originates from a study of CD8 T cells in ankylosing spondylitis. Study observations and caveats: Ankylosing spondylitis blood appeared to carry a characteristic TCR beta motif of roughly eight highly homologous variants. As reported, disease-linked clones showed significant enrichment in matched ankylosing spondylitis synovial fluid.

This clonotype was seen ten or more times. Antigen unknown. The TCR beta libraries were generated through quantitative 5'-RACE incorporating molecular barcodes. MiXCR, applied by TCRdb to the 5' RACE reads, yields one record per CDR3 protein. This sample carries a few hundred thousand distinct CDR3 sequences, around a tenth of them seen once, and the ten largest clones take less than 7.5%. CDR3 length: 13 amino acids. In germline, CDR1 is WNHNN, CDR2 SYGVQD (reference sequence). V lost 7 bases and J 7 bases, leaving 17 bases between the germline ends. The TCR was taken from a male donor with ankylosing spondylitis or in good health (not recorded which). The genes are TRBV10-1 and TRBJ2-7; D remains unclear. The sample comprised blood, either unsorted or a sorted T cell fraction (not recorded which). Here the CDR3 DNA reads TGCGCCAGCAACGACCGGGCAACTGGGGAGCAGTACTTC. Its protein is CASNDRATGEQYF.